A single sample is the source of the 28 T cell receptor beta chains below, sequenced in a study of blood T cell repertoires in COVID-19. Assay: immunoSEQ multiplex PCR; the TCRdb copy retains only in-frame clones and omits some. The sample contains about 330,000 clones, approximately 88% of which appear only once. Sequences were obtained from peripheral blood. The receptors derive from a woman aged 50 to 65 with active or convalescent COVID-19.

V gene TRBV15 combines with J gene TRBJ2-7; D remains ambiguous. V was trimmed by 0 bases and J by 3 bases, leaving 6 bases between them. Germline V gene data show CDR1 as LNHNV and CDR2 as YYDKDF (reference sequence). This CDR3 comprises 13 residues. CDR3 region: CATSREPVYEQYF. The DNA for the CDR3 is TGTGCCACCAGCAGAGAGCCGGTCTACGAGCAGTACTTC.

This clone was picked up one time. This rearrangement joins TRBV30 to TRBJ1-2, with TRBD1 matching over 9 bases. This CDR3 has 15 amino acids. V lost 0 bases to trimming and J lost 4 bases; unmatched junction nucleotides: 6. Looked up from germline, CDR1 is GTSNPN and CDR2 is SVGIG (reference sequence). CDR3 residues: CAWSVGTGNSYGYTF. DNA of the CDR3: TGTGCCTGGAGTGTTGGGACAGGGAATTCCTATGGCTACACCTTC.

This CDR3 is CASSQDLRAVETQYF. In nucleotides, the CDR3 is TGTGCCAGCAGCCAAGATTTGAGGGCGGTGGAGACCCAGTACTTC. J is TRBJ2-5 and V is TRBV3-1 (or the pseudogene TRBV3-2); TRBD2 might be the D (5 bases). In germline, CDR1 is LGHDT, CDR2 YNNKEL (reference sequence). V lost 0 bases to trimming and J lost 5 bases, with 13 bases between them. This CDR3 has 15 amino acids.

The genes are TRBV11-2 and TRBJ2-5; D is unclear. The germline gives CDR1 SGHAT, CDR2 FQNNGV. This CDR3 contains 11 residues. Trimming took off 3 bases at V and 5 bases at J, with 4 bases between the two ends. The CDR3 DNA reads as TGTGCCAGCAGCTTCTTGGAGACCCAGTACTTC. Encoded protein: CASSFLETQYF.

The table lists this clone with many counts. The chain combines TRBV7-2 with TRBJ2-1, with 8 bases that match TRBD2. The CDR3 covers 17 residues. With 3 bases clipped from V and 5 bases from J, the junction kept 12 bases outside the gene matches. Germline V gene data show CDR1 as SGHTA and CDR2 as FQGNSA. Here the CDR3 reads CASSFPAGEPHHNEQFF. CDR3 in DNA: TGTGCCAGCAGCTTTCCAGCGGGAGAGCCCCATCACAATGAGCAGTTCTTC. The entire variable domain, with the rest obtained from reference TRBV7-2 and TRBJ2-1, is as follows: GAGVSQSPSNKVTEKGKDVELRCDPISGHTALYWYRQSLGQGLEFLIYFQGNSAPDKSGLPSDRFSAERTGGSVSTLTIQRTQQEDSAVYLCASSFPAGEPHHNEQFFGPGTRLTVL.

The gene calls are TRBV27 and TRBJ1-4; TRBD1 might be the D (5 bases). The CDR3 totals 15 residues. The germline V gene encodes CDR1 MNHEY and CDR2 SMNVEV (reference sequence). Between the trimmed V and J ends, which lost 4 bases and 6 bases, there was a span of 15 bases. The chain's CDR3 is CASSSIRGEDEKLFF. The CDR3 DNA sequence: TGTGCCAGCAGTTCTATTCGGGGGGAAGATGAAAAACTGTTTTTT.

The chain employs TRBV10-3 and TRBJ2-7; 9 positions agree with TRBD1. CDR3 size: 18 residues. V was pared by 3 bases and J by 0 bases, with 12 bases of the junction left unmatched. Germline V CDR1 and CDR2: ENHRY, SYGVKD. CDR3 nucleotide sequence: TGTGCCATCAGTGATTCTCGGCGGACAGGGGCTCTCTCCTACGAGCAGTACTTC. Translation: CAISDSRRTGALSYEQYF.

With respect to this clone: The junction shows a germline mismatch at one end, possibly a read error. The genes are TRBV7-2 and TRBJ2-1, with TRBD2 matching 9 bases. The V gene's germline CDR1 is SGHTA and CDR2 FQGNSA. The CDR3 is made up of 15 amino acids. CDR3 nucleotide sequence: TGTGCCAGCACCTTAGAGGGCGGGAGGGGAAATGAGCAGTTCTTC. Protein sequence: CASTLEGGRGNEQFF.

The rearrangement links TRBV3-1 (or the pseudogene TRBV3-2) to TRBJ1-1; possible D gene TRBD1, 5 bases. The CDR3 covers 15 residues. Germline values: CDR1 LGHDT, CDR2 YNNKEL (reference sequence). V gave up 4 bases and J gave up 4 bases, with 16 bases separating them. CDR3 region: CASSRLGALGTEAFF. As DNA, the CDR3 is TGTGCCAGCAGCCGCCTTGGGGCCTTGGGCACTGAAGCTTTCTTT.

This clone was seen once. This chain joins TRBV4-1 and TRBJ2-7; D call uncertain. V dropped 0 bases and J dropped 4 bases, with 10 bases sitting between them. Germline V gene sequence: CDR1 MGHRA, CDR2 YSYEKL. The CDR3 sequence is 14 residues long. The CDR3 DNA reads TGCGCCAGCAGCCAAGATATAACTTCATACGAGCAGTACTTC. Protein: CASSQDITSYEQYF.

A single count supports this clone. The chain recombines TRBV6-2 or TRBV6-3 with TRBJ1-6; D is ambiguous. V gave up 4 bases and J gave up 3 bases, with 10 bases separating them. The CDR3 covers 15 residues. CDR1 and CDR2 from the germline V gene are MNHEY and SVGEGT. The CDR3 sequence: CASSWSPHYNSPLHF. The DNA for the CDR3 is TGTGCCAGCAGTTGGAGTCCACACTATAATTCACCCCTCCACTTT.

The chain is built from TRBV7-9 and TRBJ2-1; the D gene is possibly TRBD2 (5 bases). Trimming stripped 3 bases from V and 6 bases from J, with 12 bases between. The CDR3 sequence is 14 residues long. Germline CDR1 SEHNR, CDR2 FQNEAQ (reference sequence). CDR3 coding DNA: TGTGCCAGCAGCTTTGGGCTAGCAGGCAATGAGCAGTTCTTC. This sequence encodes CASSFGLAGNEQFF.

The chain is built from TRBV9 and TRBJ2-2; 7 positions match TRBD2. The J segment lost 0 bases and the V segment lost 1 base, leaving 6 bases of the junction unmatched. CDR1 is SGDLS, CDR2 YYNGEE, per germline. This CDR3 has 17 residues. CDR3 residues: CASSVSGTNPNTGELFF. The CDR3 bases are TGTGCCAGCAGCGTAAGCGGGACTAACCCGAACACCGGGGAGCTGTTTTTT.

The chain is built from TRBV7-2 and TRBJ1-2, with D maybe TRBD1 (5 bases). Between the trimmed V and J ends, which lost 3 bases and 2 bases, there was a span of 19 bases. The CDR3 contains 17 residues. Germline V CDR1 and CDR2: SGHTA, FQGNSA. CDR3: CASSLWGVGRENYGYTF. CDR3 sequence (DNA): TGTGCCAGCAGCTTGTGGGGCGTGGGGCGGGAAAACTATGGCTACACCTTC.

In nucleotides, the CDR3 is TGTGCCAGCAGTCTTCAGGGACAGGTTAATTCACCCCTCCACTTT. It encodes CASSLQGQVNSPLHF. The chain employs TRBV27 and TRBJ1-6; 8 bases map to TRBD1. This CDR3 is 15 amino acids long. V was pared by 5 bases and J by 6 bases, with 6 bases of the junction left unmatched. Germline V lookup: CDR1 MNHEY, CDR2 SMNVEV (reference sequence).

V is TRBV2 and J is TRBJ2-1; TRBD2 agrees at 7 bases. Germline CDR1 is SNHLY and CDR2 is FYNNEI. The V gene end was trimmed by 5 bases and the J gene end by 13 bases; junction bases not matched to a gene: 5. There are 11 residues in the CDR3. As DNA, the CDR3 is TGTGCCAGCAGTTTCGGACTAGAACAGTTCTTC. Amino acids: CASSFGLEQFF.

The chain combines TRBV12-5 with TRBJ2-1; D is ambiguous. CDR1 and CDR2 from the germline V gene are LGHNT and FRNRAP. Trimming stripped 3 bases from V and 8 bases from J, with 14 bases between. The CDR3 is 14 amino acids. CDR3 DNA: TGTGCTAGTGGTTTTTATCGGCAGGATGATGAGCAGTTCTTC. Its translation is CASGFYRQDDEQFF.

V usage is TRBV5-1 and J usage is TRBJ2-3; 10 bases map to TRBD2. Germline CDR1 and CDR2: SGHRS and YFSETQ. J lost 2 bases, V lost 7 bases, and 7 bases had no gene match. This CDR3 has 15 residues. The CDR3 is CASRRSGGVTDTQYF. The CDR3 DNA follows: TGCGCCAGCCGGCGGAGCGGGGGGGTCACAGATACGCAGTATTTT.

The chain is built from TRBV6-2 or TRBV6-3 and TRBJ2-3, with 10 bases lining up with TRBD2. The CDR3 has 21 amino acids. V lost 2 bases and J lost 0; bases outside the gene matches: 17. Germline V gives CDR1 MNHEY, CDR2 SVGEGT. The CDR3 DNA reads as TGTGCCAGCAGTTACCCCTTGCCTAGCGGGGGCGATCCAAAAAGCACAGATACGCAGTATTTT. It specifies CASSYPLPSGGDPKSTDTQYF.

The chain employs TRBV6-5 and TRBJ1-1; maybe TRBD1 (6 bases). The CDR3 consists of 12 residues. Germline V gene sequence: CDR1 MNHEY, CDR2 SVGAGI. Between the trimmed V and J ends, which lost 6 bases and 10 bases, there was a span of 15 bases. This CDR3 reads CASRDSTGSAFF. The CDR3 DNA follows: TGTGCCAGCAGGGACAGTACCGGGTCAGCTTTCTTT.

The chain is built from TRBV9 and TRBJ1-4; D uncertain. CDR3 length equals 15 residues. V was cut by 0 bases and J by 5 bases, with 11 bases left in between. Germline V gene sequence: CDR1 SGDLS, CDR2 YYNGEE. Here the CDR3 reads CASSVGVGGNEKLFF. Written as DNA, the CDR3 is TGTGCCAGCAGCGTAGGAGTTGGCGGGAATGAAAAACTGTTTTTT.

This clone appeared once. This chain uses TRBV6-5 with TRBJ1-1; D unclear. The CDR3 loop spans 13 amino acids. V shed 5 bases and J shed 8 bases, with 15 bases lying between them. Germline values: CDR1 MNHEY, CDR2 SVGAGI. CDR3 bases: TGTGCCAGCAGTATGTTGGTCGAGTGGGAAGCTTTCTTT. Amino acid sequence: CASSMLVEWEAFF.

The chain uses TRBV7-2 and TRBJ1-1, with 7 bases identical to TRBD1. CDR1 is SGHTA, CDR2 FQGNSA, per germline. Germline trimming cut 3 bases from V and 4 bases from J; bases unmatched to any gene: 5. This CDR3 contains 14 residues. The chain's CDR3 is CASSFHRGGTEAFF. CDR3 DNA sequence: TGTGCCAGCAGCTTCCACAGGGGAGGCACTGAAGCTTTCTTT.

The V gene is TRBV11-2, the J gene TRBJ1-3; D is possibly TRBD1 (6 bases). Germline values: CDR1 SGHAT, CDR2 FQNNGV. The ends were cut back, 3 bases at V and 4 bases at J, with 13 bases in the middle. The CDR3 length is 15 residues. CDR3 amino acids: CASSLLDRGGNTIYF. CDR3 DNA sequence: TGTGCCAGCAGCTTGCTGGACAGAGGCGGAAACACCATATATTTT.

The J gene is TRBJ1-4, the V gene TRBV4-3, with D possibly TRBD1 on 6 matching bases. The CDR3 runs to 16 residues. In germline, CDR1 is LGHNA, CDR2 YSLEER. The ends were cut back, 0 bases at V and 8 bases at J, with 16 bases in the middle. This CDR3 reads CASSQDSRQGQEKLFF. CDR3 nucleotides: TGCGCCAGCAGCCAAGATAGTAGGCAGGGGCAGGAAAAACTGTTTTTT.

The rearrangement links TRBV24-1 to TRBJ2-3; 9 bases agree with TRBD1. The ends lost 4 bases at V and 4 bases at J; junction bases unmatched: 5. This CDR3 region has 15 residues. Germline assignment: CDR1 KGHDR and CDR2 SFDVKD. The CDR3 region has the DNA TGTGCCACCAGTGAGTTAACAGGGGGCGCAGATACGCAGTATTTT. Protein sequence: CATSELTGGADTQYF.

The V gene is TRBV9, the J gene TRBJ2-1; the match to TRBD1 covers 10 bases. Losses at the gene ends were 3 bases for V and 2 bases for J; bases not matched to a gene: 2. The V gene's germline CDR1 is SGDLS and CDR2 YYNGEE. This CDR3 is 15 amino acids long. The CDR3 sequence is CASSAGQGPYNEQFF. The DNA of the CDR3 is TGTGCCAGCAGCGCGGGACAGGGGCCCTACAATGAGCAGTTCTTC.

Comment on this clone: One junction end disagrees with the germline gene, perhaps due to a read error. The chain carries TRBV9 and TRBJ2-7, with 10 bases matching TRBD1. CDR1 and CDR2 from the germline V gene are SGDLS and YYNGEE. The CDR3 is made up of 17 amino acids. The CDR3 bases are TGTGCCAGCAGCATAAAAGCCGGGACAGGGGCCTCCCACGAGCAGTACTTC. It yields the protein CASSIKAGTGASHEQYF.